This T cell receptor (beta chain) comes out of a study of T cells after yellow fever vaccination (dated by TCRdb to between 2018 and 2021). Broadly, across the study: Libraries from fractions with low cell numbers were prepared with the SMART-Seq v4 Ultra Low Input RNA kit. To follow T-cell clones before and after primary and booster YFV17D yellow fever vaccination, bulk TCR alpha and beta repertoires were sequenced over time. Two healthy male donors made up the cohort, one aged 18 to 30 years and the other aged 30 to 39 years. Bulk PBMC replicates and cell subsets were isolated from blood drawn at multiple timepoints before and after both primary and secondary immunization.

V gives up 6 bases and J gives up 8 bases, and the segment between their germline ends measures 11 bases. The CDR3 covers 13 residues, taking in both the cysteine and the phenylalanine. The read is trimmed to its CDR3 DNA, 39 bases read in frame from base 1. CDR1 and CDR2 are drawn from the germline V gene: MNHEY, SVGAGI. TCRdb names Illumina NovaSeq 6000 as the instrument used. TCR cDNA was synthesized by 5'RACE template switching, which introduced a universal primer site and unique molecular identifiers. cDNA synthesis was primed from both the TCR alpha and TCR beta constant segments. Two PCR steps were used to amplify libraries, with sample barcodes and sequencing adapters being added in the second step. Sequencing of libraries was done on Illumina HiSeq 2500 (2x100 bp) or NovaSeq (2x150 bp). In the source study's methods: MIGEC was used to demultiplex reads and collapse the reads into UMI consensus sequences, and MiXCR was used for V(D)J alignment. Vaccine-responding clonotypes were defined with edgeR using replicate PBMC samples, requiring FDR below 0.01 and a log2 fold change above 5 up to day 15. Each bulk clonotype was labeled CD4 or CD8 based on which sequenced repertoire, CD4 or CD8, contained the clonotype at higher abundance. TCRdb handled the public reads itself, with Q25 trimming in fastp and clone calling in MiXCR, and kept productive beta chains. Identical CDR3 protein sequences are pooled into one entry, listed with their most common genes and DNA. Here the V and J calls rest on TCRdb's processing, not on the authors' analysis. The sample has about 320,000 distinct CDR3 sequences on record, around 4.3% of them singletons. The ten largest clonotypes hold roughly a fifth of the sample.

This clonotype has just a few counts. Its antigen remains undetermined. No much larger clone is present one base from it, and per-base qualities are unavailable. The treatment or condition tag for this specimen amounts to: live attenuated yellow fever vaccine strain. Two biological replicates of bulk PBMCs were collected at each blood-draw timepoint. A standard Ficoll-Paque protocol was used to isolate PBMCs from peripheral blood. TriZol was used to extract RNA from bulk PBMCs, CD4 and CD8 fractions, and dextramer-positive and dextramer-negative fractions. Paper-wide results and their limitations: The secondary T-cell response was weaker than the primary response but faster, peaking on day 5 instead of day 15. A small fraction of clonotypes appeared in both the CD4 and CD8 compartments, likely as a result of convergent recombination. After the booster, most of the clones that had expanded following primary vaccination were detected again (roughly 97% of CD4 and 80% to 90% of CD8), which suggests that memory was broadly maintained. Because only two donors were included in the study, the extent to which the findings can be generalized is limited. Because abundant contaminating clonotypes from the bulk population could be contained in FACS-sorted repertoires, computational filtering was required.

The rearrangement joined TRBV6-5 to TRBJ1-6; TRBD1 is perhaps the D gene, given 5 matching bases. The TCR was taken from a man between 18 and 35 years old who received the YFV17D yellow fever vaccine. Sequencing was performed on PBMCs, taken 15 days after the yellow fever booster vaccination. The encoded CDR3 is CASSPTGYSPLHF. The nucleotides are TGTGCCAGCAGCCCCACAGGTTATTCACCCCTCCACTTT.